This entry lists 20 T cell receptor beta chains sequenced from one sample in a study of T cells in Graves' hyperthyroidism and ophthalmopathy. Amplified regions were TCR beta CDR3 sequences from RNA transcripts. HTBI primers were employed in a first-round RT-PCR of the TCR CDR3. TCRdb recomputed calls from the multiplex PCR reads with MiXCR, one row per CDR3 protein. Of more than 550,000 distinct CDR3 sequences detected, roughly 20% appear once; the ten largest clones hold 16%. The specimen was blood. All receptors derive from a woman in her forties or fifties with Graves' hyperthyroidism that later progressed to Graves' ophthalmopathy.

This clonotype was detected only a few times. V gene TRBV20-1 combines with J gene TRBJ1-1; TRBD1 is a possible D gene (5 bases). The CDR3 covers 14 residues. V was trimmed by 5 bases and J by 0 bases, leaving 13 bases between them. From germline, CDR1 is DFQATT and CDR2 SNEGSKA (reference sequence). The CDR3 sequence: CSAPGRIMNTEAFF. CDR3 sequence (DNA): TGCAGTGCTCCGGGACGGATTATGAACACTGAAGCTTTCTTT.

A few counts support this clonotype. The V gene is TRBV5-1, the J gene TRBJ1-4, with D hard to call. From germline, CDR1 is SGHRS and CDR2 YFSETQ. The CDR3 length is 16 residues. The V gene lost 1 base and the J gene lost 3 bases, with 13 bases spanning the gap. CDR3 coding DNA: TGCGCCAGCAGCTTGAAGGGTCTTCCCCCTAATGAAAAACTGTTTTTT. Amino acid sequence: CASSLKGLPPNEKLFF.

The gene calls are TRBV29-1 and TRBJ2-5; D is perhaps TRBD2 (5 bases). Trimming removed 1 base at V and 5 bases at J, with 14 bases between. The CDR3 consists of 14 residues. The germline gives CDR1 SQVTM, CDR2 ANQGSEA. The CDR3 protein is CSVEGLVGVETQYF. The CDR3 nucleotides read TGCAGCGTTGAAGGTTTGGTGGGAGTCGAGACCCAGTACTTC.

V and J are TRBV2 and TRBJ2-7, with 11 bases lining up with TRBD2. This CDR3 is 14 amino acids long. CDR1 and CDR2 (germline): SNHLY, FYNNEI. The V and J ends lost 6 bases and 5 bases, in that order; junction bases with no gene match: 6. This chain's CDR3 is CASRPTSGDNEQYF. The CDR3 DNA reads TGTGCCAGCAGACCGACTAGCGGGGATAACGAGCAGTACTTC.

V gene TRBV7-9 combines with J gene TRBJ2-7; TRBD2 matches 11 bases. V gave up 1 base and J gave up 3 bases; unmatched junction bases: 2. Germline V gene sequence: CDR1 SEHNR, CDR2 FQNEAQ (reference sequence). The CDR3 consists of 15 residues. In nucleotides, the CDR3 is TGTGCCAGCAGCTTAGTCGGACTAGCGGGCTACGAGCAGTACTTC. Amino acid sequence: CASSLVGLAGYEQYF.

This clonotype was seen a few times. This chain connects TRBV19 to TRBJ1-5, with 7 bases identical to TRBD1. Germline CDR1 is LNHDA and CDR2 is SQIVND (reference sequence). The CDR3 is 19 amino acids. V lost 4 bases and J lost 3; bases outside the gene matches: 18. CDR3 residues: CASSTGDGSTGDFNQPQHF. The CDR3 nucleotides read TGTGCCAGTAGTACAGGGGACGGAAGCACAGGGGACTTCAATCAGCCCCAGCATTTT.

This clonotype came up a few times. The J gene is TRBJ1-1, the V gene TRBV2, with 7 bases lining up with TRBD1. The V gene end was trimmed by 6 bases and the J gene end by 6 bases; junction bases not matched to a gene: 13. Germline assignment: CDR1 SNHLY and CDR2 FYNNEI. The CDR3 is made up of 15 amino acids. The CDR3 coding sequence is TGTGCCAGCAGCCCCCTTGGGACAGCGGGCGCTGAAGCTTTCTTT. This encodes CASSPLGTAGAEAFF.

This rearrangement joins TRBV28 to TRBJ2-7; 9 bases are shared with TRBD1. V dropped 7 bases and J dropped 5; count of bases not matched to a gene: 12. Germline CDR1 and CDR2: MDHEN and SYDVKM. The CDR3 has 15 residues. The CDR3 here is CASNPGPGQGNEQYF. CDR3 bases: TGTGCCAGCAATCCCGGTCCGGGACAGGGTAACGAGCAGTACTTC.

The chain combines TRBV10-3 with TRBJ1-2; D is undetermined. CDR1 ENHRY and CDR2 SYGVKD come from the germline V gene. Trimming cost V 4 bases and J 7 bases, with 16 bases left between them. The CDR3 loop spans 14 amino acids. The CDR3 nucleotides are TGTGCCATCAGTGGGTCAACGGGAGATGCTGGCTACACCTTC. Its translation: CAISGSTGDAGYTF.

This clonotype was counted a few times. The CDR3 does not end in the conserved phenylalanine or tryptophan, so this is likely a read error. The chain has TRBV20-1 and TRBJ2-3; the D gene could be TRBD1 or TRBD2 (5 bases each). The V gene lost 6 bases and the J gene lost 2 bases, with 15 bases spanning the gap. Germline V CDR1 and CDR2: DFQATT, SNEGSKA (reference sequence). The CDR3 length is 14 residues. CDR3 protein: CSAPGLAPTDTQYS. In DNA, the CDR3 is TGCAGTGCCCCGGGGCTAGCCCCCACAGATACGCAGTATTCT.

In its sample, this clonotype was seen a few times. This chain joins TRBV5-1 and TRBJ1-6; tentative D call: TRBD1 (5 bases). The germline CDR1 and CDR2 sequences are SGHRS and YFSETQ. Trimming took 0 bases from V and 9 from J, leaving 16 bases between them. The CDR3 contains 16 residues. The CDR3: CASSLGGADLASPLHF. CDR3 nucleotide sequence: TGCGCCAGCAGCTTGGGCGGGGCGGATTTGGCTTCACCCCTCCACTTT. Full variable domain (outside the CDR3, taken from reference TRBV5-1 and TRBJ1-6): KAGVTQTPRYLIKTRGQQVTLSCSPISGHRSVSWYQQTPGQGLQFLFEYFSETQRNKGNFPGRFSGRQFSNSRSEMNVSTLELGDSALYLCASSLGGADLASPLHFGNGTRLTVT.

The chain joins TRBV7-8 to TRBJ2-5, with D unresolved. Germline V gene sequence: CDR1 SGHVS, CDR2 FQNEAQ. V was clipped by 0 bases and J by 2 bases, with 10 bases between them. The CDR3 has 15 amino acids. This CDR3 is CASSLAGRVQETQYF. In nucleotides, the CDR3 is TGTGCCAGCAGCTTAGCAGGACGGGTACAAGAGACCCAGTACTTC. The full variable domain, in which reference TRBV7-8 and TRBJ2-5 provide the parts outside the CDR3, is GAGVSQSPRYKVAKRGQDVALRCDPISGHVSLFWYQQALGQGPEFLTYFQNEAQLDKSGLPSDRFFAERPEGSVSTLKIQRTQQEDSAVYLCASSLAGRVQETQYFGPGTRLLVL.

The chain joins TRBV29-1 to TRBJ1-2; D might be TRBD1 (6 bases). Per the germline V gene, CDR1 is SQVTM and CDR2 is ANQGSEA. The CDR3 extends over 13 amino acids. V lost 5 bases and J 4 bases, leaving 14 bases between the germline ends. Written as DNA, the CDR3 is TGCAGCGTTTCCGACAGGACGAGCTATGGCTACACCTTC. Encoded protein: CSVSDRTSYGYTF.

This clonotype was seen ten or more times. The genes are TRBV2 and TRBJ1-5; D remains ambiguous. The CDR3 runs 14 residues. V was shortened by 6 bases and J by 2 bases, with 11 bases between the two germline ends. The germline V gene encodes CDR1 SNHLY and CDR2 FYNNEI. As DNA, the CDR3 is TGTGCCAGCAGCGGCTGGCAGGGCAATCAGCCCCAGCATTTT. Translating gives CASSGWQGNQPQHF.

This chain links TRBV19 with TRBJ1-1, with TRBD1 matching 7 bases. This CDR3 is 16 amino acids long. CDR1 is LNHDA and CDR2 is SQIVND in the germline V gene (reference sequence). V was clipped by 5 bases and J by 3 bases; unmatched bases: 12. The chain's CDR3 is CASSPGQLLRDTEAFF. CDR3 sequence (DNA): TGTGCCAGTAGTCCGGGACAGCTATTGAGGGACACTGAAGCTTTCTTT.

This clonotype has at least ten counts. This chain connects TRBV11-2 to TRBJ1-6; 8 bases are a match to TRBD1. V gave up 4 bases and J gave up 10 bases; unmatched junction bases: 6. CDR3 length: 14 amino acids. Germline V gene lookup returns CDR1 SGHAT and CDR2 FQNNGV. The CDR3, as DNA: TGTGCCAGCAGCTCCGGACAGGGAGAGTCACCCCTCCACTTT. Translated: CASSSGQGESPLHF.

The rearrangement links TRBV16 to TRBJ1-2, with 11 bases fitting TRBD1. With V trimmed by 4 bases and J by 6 bases, 4 bases remained unmatched. The CDR3 has 14 amino acids. The V gene's germline CDR1 is KGHSY and CDR2 FQNENV. CDR3 sequence (DNA): TGTGCCAGCAGCCCTCAGGACAGGGGGCATGGCTACACCTTC. As protein: CASSPQDRGHGYTF.

This clonotype was counted ten times or more. The V gene is TRBV20-1, the J gene TRBJ2-6, with 7 nucleotides matching TRBD1. This CDR3 has 14 amino acids. Germline trimming cut 5 bases from V and 3 bases from J; bases unmatched to any gene: 4. Per germline, CDR1 DFQATT and CDR2 SNEGSKA (reference sequence). The CDR3 DNA is TGCAGTGCTCCTGGGACAGTTGGGGCCAACGTCCTGACTTTC. Its translation is CSAPGTVGANVLTF.

The rearrangement uses TRBV5-1 and TRBJ1-4; unclear D gene. The CDR3 sequence is 15 residues long. Between the trimmed V and J ends, which lost 1 base and 4 bases, there was a span of 11 bases. CDR1 and CDR2 (germline): SGHRS, YFSETQ. CDR3 residues: CASSLRTGNNEKLFF. The DNA of the CDR3 is TGCGCCAGCAGCTTGAGGACGGGAAATAATGAAAAACTGTTTTTT.

Concerning this clonotype itself: Lacking the conserved final phenylalanine or tryptophan, this CDR3 likely reflects a read error. The chain combines TRBV2 with TRBJ2-1, with D hard to call. In germline, CDR1 is SNHLY, CDR2 FYNNEI. V dropped 6 bases and J dropped 6 bases, with 3 bases sitting between them. The CDR3 is made up of 10 amino acids. The CDR3 spells CASSPNEQFS. CDR3 DNA sequence: TGTGCCAGCAGCCCCAATGAGCAGTTCTCC.